The 25 T cell receptor beta chains below all came from one sample that was sequenced in a study of T cells in Graves' hyperthyroidism and ophthalmopathy. Using RNA transcripts as the source, TCR beta CDR3 regions were amplified. During a first-round RT-PCR of the TCR CDR3, the HTBI primer set was used. Via MiXCR, TCRdb re-called the multiplex PCR reads, giving one row per CDR3 protein. The data contain a few hundred thousand distinct CDR3 sequences, more than 15% of them singletons. Sequencing input: blood. The receptors originated from a woman aged 30 to 39 with Graves' hyperthyroidism.

In this sample, this clonotype turned up many times. The J gene is TRBJ1-6, the V gene TRBV7-8, with a possible D match to TRBD1 (6 bases). The CDR3 extends over 16 amino acids. Trimming left V 4 bases short and J 7 bases short, with 17 bases between. Germline CDR1 SGHVS, CDR2 FQNEAQ. The CDR3 is CASSYQGHGLNSPLHF. The DNA for the CDR3 is TGTGCCAGCAGCTACCAGGGACACGGGTTGAATTCACCCCTCCACTTT.

This clonotype has a count of ten or more. This chain's CDR3 is CASSLNQGMADTQYF. The CDR3 nucleotides read TGTGCCAGCAGTTTAAATCAGGGGATGGCAGATACGCAGTATTTT. This chain joins TRBV12-3 or TRBV12-4 and TRBJ2-3, with D possibly matching TRBD1 (6 bases). Trimming shortened V by 2 bases and J by 4 bases, and 13 bases separated the two germline ends. There are 15 residues in the CDR3.

This clonotype was seen more than once but under ten times. The chain is built from TRBV7-9 and TRBJ1-2; D uncertain. This CDR3 contains 12 residues. Trimming stripped 0 bases from V and 3 bases from J, with 2 bases between. Germline CDR1 reads SEHNR; CDR2 reads FQNEAQ (reference sequence). For the CDR3, the DNA is TGTGCCAGCAGCTTAGCGTACTATGGCTACACCTTC. Protein: CASSLAYYGYTF.

The table lists this clonotype with many counts. DNA for the CDR3: TGTGCCAGCAGCTTGTCGGGGGGATACGAGCAGTACTTC. Its protein product is CASSLSGGYEQYF. The V and J genes are TRBV27 and TRBJ2-7, with 7 bases matching TRBD2. CDR3 length: 13 residues. Germline V gene sequence: CDR1 MNHEY, CDR2 SMNVEV (reference sequence). Trimming cost V 6 bases and J 4 bases; bases outside gene matches: 6.

This clonotype has at least ten counts. The chain is built from TRBV10-3 and TRBJ1-2, with 7 bases that match TRBD1. V was pared by 6 bases and J by 2 bases, with 12 bases of the junction left unmatched. Germline values: CDR1 ENHRY, CDR2 SYGVKD. The CDR3 runs to 16 residues. The CDR3 here is CAISRQGQGNNYGYTF. The CDR3 region has the DNA TGTGCCATCAGCAGACAGGGACAAGGCAACAACTATGGCTACACCTTC.

Ten or more counts support this clonotype. The chain combines TRBV30 with TRBJ2-5, with D perhaps TRBD2 (5 bases). V was cut by 1 base and J by 5 bases, with 11 bases left in between. CDR3 length: 13 amino acids. Germline CDR1 and CDR2: GTSNPN and SVGIG (reference sequence). CDR3 sequence (DNA): TGTGCCTGGAGTGGGAGTAGCGTGGAGACCCAGTACTTC. Encoded protein: CAWSGSSVETQYF.

The chain recombines TRBV12-3 or TRBV12-4 with TRBJ2-1; 9 positions match TRBD2. This CDR3 has 15 amino acids. V was clipped by 5 bases and J by 0 bases; unmatched bases: 2. For the CDR3, the DNA is TGTGCCAGCAGTGGACTAGCGCACTCCTACAATGAGCAGTTCTTC. Protein: CASSGLAHSYNEQFF.

Many counts were recorded for this clonotype. The V and J genes are TRBV10-3 and TRBJ2-7; D may be TRBD1 or TRBD2 (6 bases each). The length of the CDR3 is 14 residues. Trimming shortened V by 2 bases and J by 3 bases, and 11 bases separated the two germline ends. CDR1 is ENHRY, CDR2 SYGVKD, per germline. The CDR3 coding sequence is TGTGCCATCAGTGAGAGGGGGGTAGACTACGAGCAGTACTTC. Residues: CAISERGVDYEQYF.

This clonotype has more than one count but fewer than ten. The chain recombines TRBV20-1 with TRBJ2-2; 7 bases are a match to TRBD2. The trim removed 6 bases at V and 1 base at J, leaving 14 bases unmatched. This CDR3 has 17 residues. Germline V gene lookup returns CDR1 DFQATT and CDR2 SNEGSKA (reference sequence). Here the CDR3 DNA reads TGCAGTGCAATTGGGCTGACTGGGACTAAGAACACCGGGGAGCTGTTTTTT. It specifies CSAIGLTGTKNTGELFF.

The sample holds many counts of this clonotype. The chain employs TRBV5-1 and TRBJ1-5, with 12 positions matching TRBD1. V gave up 4 bases and J gave up 6 bases; unmatched junction bases: 5. Germline V gene lookup returns CDR1 SGHRS and CDR2 YFSETQ. CDR3 length: 15 amino acids. In nucleotides, the CDR3 is TGCGCCAGCAGCATAGGGACAGGGGGCGGTCAGCCCCAGCATTTT. This sequence encodes CASSIGTGGGQPQHF.

J is TRBJ2-2 and V is TRBV20-1, with D hard to call. From germline, CDR1 is DFQATT and CDR2 SNEGSKA (reference sequence). The CDR3 consists of 15 residues. The ends were cut back, 0 bases at V and 1 base at J, with 9 bases in the middle. The CDR3 region is CSARDHGLNTGELFF. In DNA form, the CDR3 reads TGCAGTGCTAGAGATCATGGCTTGAACACCGGGGAGCTGTTTTTT.

This clonotype was seen ten or more times. The chain combines TRBV18 with TRBJ2-3; unclear D gene. Trimming stripped 1 base from V and 3 bases from J, with 8 bases between. The CDR3 length is 14 residues. The germline V gene has CDR1 KGHSH and CDR2 LQKENI. The chain's CDR3 is CASSPRQLTDTQYF. The CDR3 DNA sequence: TGTGCCAGCTCACCACGTCAGCTAACAGATACGCAGTATTTT.

This clonotype showed up many times. CDR3 nucleotides: TGTGCCAGCAGCCACGCCCCGGGACTAGCATACGAGCAGTACTTC. It is translated as CASSHAPGLAYEQYF. J is TRBJ2-7 and V is TRBV7-7; 9 positions agree with TRBD2. The CDR3 spans 15 residues. V gave up 5 bases and J gave up 4 bases; unmatched junction bases: 9. CDR1 and CDR2 from the germline V gene are SSHAT and FNYEAQ (reference sequence).

The chain links TRBV29-1 to TRBJ1-4; D not certain. Trimming pared 6 bases from V and 4 bases from J, leaving 18 bases between. Germline V gives CDR1 SQVTM, CDR2 ANQGSEA. CDR3 length equals 15 residues. The CDR3 spells CSVAGLIGNNEKLFF. The DNA for the CDR3 is TGCAGCGTGGCCGGACTCATTGGGAATAATGAAAAACTGTTTTTT.

There are many counts of this clonotype. V gene TRBV28 combines with J gene TRBJ2-7, with D unresolved. Germline CDR1 and CDR2: MDHEN and SYDVKM. V was pared by 2 bases and J by 4 bases, with 6 bases between. The CDR3 runs to 12 residues. The CDR3 here is CASSLTLYEQYF. Written as DNA, the CDR3 is TGTGCCAGCAGTTTAACTCTTTACGAGCAGTACTTC.

This clonotype was observed a few times. The V gene is TRBV7-9, the J gene TRBJ2-2; D perhaps matches TRBD2 (5 bases). V was cut by 5 bases and J by 7 bases, with 14 bases left in between. Germline CDR1 reads SEHNR; CDR2 reads FQNEAQ (reference sequence). The CDR3 is made up of 14 amino acids. The DNA of the CDR3 is TGTGCCAGCAGCCTGGACTCGGCCGTCGGGGAGCTGTTTTTT. It encodes CASSLDSAVGELFF.

The chain links TRBV6-1 to TRBJ2-2; D is unclear. The length of the CDR3 is 14 residues. CDR1 MNHNS and CDR2 SASEGT come from the germline V gene. V lost 5 bases and J 1 base, leaving 8 bases between the germline ends. The CDR3 DNA is TGTGCCAGCAGTTGGTACAGGAACACCGGGGAGCTGTTTTTT. It yields the protein CASSWYRNTGELFF.

The table lists this clonotype with many counts. The V call is TRBV30, the J call TRBJ2-1; possible D gene TRBD1, 6 bases. The CDR3 length is 13 residues. The germline V gene encodes CDR1 GTSNPN and CDR2 SVGIG (reference sequence). Trimming removed 3 bases at V and 5 bases at J, with 11 bases between. CDR3 in DNA: TGTGCCTGGAGCGAGAACAGGGACAATGAGCAGTTCTTC. Encoded protein: CAWSENRDNEQFF.

This clonotype was counted a few times. The chain combines TRBV14 with TRBJ2-3; no reliable D call. The CDR3 totals 13 residues. Germline CDR1 SGHDN, CDR2 FVKESK. The germline V and J ends were trimmed by 6 bases and 10 bases, with 17 bases remaining between them. CDR3 protein: CASSPTVANAQYF. CDR3 sequence (DNA): TGTGCCAGCAGTCCTACTGTGGCGAATGCGCAGTATTTT.

The chain carries TRBV6-5 and TRBJ1-6; D not resolved. Germline V gene lookup returns CDR1 MNHEY and CDR2 SVGAGI. The length of the CDR3 is 12 residues. V shed 2 bases and J shed 13 bases, with 9 bases lying between them. The CDR3 DNA reads as TGTGCCAGCAGTTACCATGGGGAGCCCCTCCACTTT. Its protein product is CASSYHGEPLHF.

The chain uses TRBV20-1 and TRBJ2-1; 11 nucleotides line up with TRBD2. The germline gives CDR1 DFQATT, CDR2 SNEGSKA (reference sequence). V gave up 3 bases and J gave up 8 bases; unmatched junction bases: 9. There are 15 residues in the CDR3. CDR3 in amino acids: CSASIAGGPFDEQFF. The CDR3 nucleotides read TGCAGTGCTAGTATAGCGGGAGGGCCATTTGATGAGCAGTTCTTC.

At least ten counts were recorded for this clonotype. This chain uses TRBV28 with TRBJ2-2; perhaps TRBD1 as D (5 bases). The CDR3 runs 15 residues. V was shortened by 4 bases and J by 3 bases, with 12 bases between the two germline ends. CDR1 and CDR2 from the germline V gene are MDHEN and SYDVKM. The CDR3 sequence is CASSSGLGDTGELFF. The CDR3, as DNA: TGTGCCAGCAGTTCCGGGCTAGGGGACACCGGGGAGCTGTTTTTT.

The table lists this clonotype with a few counts. This chain connects TRBV6-2 or TRBV6-3 to TRBJ1-2; D unresolved. This CDR3 is 13 amino acids long. The ends were cut back, 4 bases at V and 6 bases at J, with 12 bases in the middle. Germline V gene sequence: CDR1 MNHEY, CDR2 SVGEGT. CDR3 region: CASSSPPLHGYTF. The CDR3, as DNA: TGTGCCAGCAGTTCTCCTCCACTTCATGGCTACACCTTC.

The chain links TRBV4-2 to TRBJ1-5, with TRBD1 identical over 8 bases. CDR1 is LGHNA and CDR2 is YNFKEQ in the germline V gene. J gave up 5 bases and V 4 bases, and 7 bases lay outside the gene matches. This CDR3 spans 15 amino acids. DNA for the CDR3: TGTGCCAGCAGCCTCGGACAGGGTGGGCATCAGCCCCAGCATTTT. This encodes CASSLGQGGHQPQHF.

The chain uses TRBV27 and TRBJ2-7, with a possible D match to TRBD2 (5 bases). The CDR3 runs 15 residues. Germline V gene data show CDR1 as MNHEY and CDR2 as SMNVEV (reference sequence). V lost 3 bases and J lost 4, with 16 bases in between. The CDR3 here is CASSFSSGFEYEQYF. The CDR3 DNA reads TGTGCCAGCAGTTTCTCTTCGGGGTTCGAATACGAGCAGTACTTC.